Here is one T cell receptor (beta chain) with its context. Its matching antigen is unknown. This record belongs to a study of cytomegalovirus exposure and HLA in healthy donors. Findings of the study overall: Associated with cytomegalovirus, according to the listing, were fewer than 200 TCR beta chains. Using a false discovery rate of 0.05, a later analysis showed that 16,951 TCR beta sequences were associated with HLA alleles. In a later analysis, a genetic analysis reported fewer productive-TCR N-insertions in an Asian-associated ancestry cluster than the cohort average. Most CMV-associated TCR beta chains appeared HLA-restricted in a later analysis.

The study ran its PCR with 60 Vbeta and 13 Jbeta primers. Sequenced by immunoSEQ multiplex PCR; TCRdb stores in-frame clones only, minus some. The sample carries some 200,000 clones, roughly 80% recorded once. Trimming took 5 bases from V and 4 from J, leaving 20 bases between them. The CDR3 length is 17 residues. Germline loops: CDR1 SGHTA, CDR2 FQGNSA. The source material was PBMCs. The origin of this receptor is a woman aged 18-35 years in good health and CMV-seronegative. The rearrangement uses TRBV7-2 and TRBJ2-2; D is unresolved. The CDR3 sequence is CASSPKMRDFSTGELFF. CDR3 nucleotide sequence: TGTGCCAGCAGCCCCAAAATGAGAGACTTTTCCACCGGGGAGCTGTTTTTT.